The TCR beta chain under discussion was sequenced for a study of blood T cell repertoires in COVID-19. The overall study: Acute-phase and convalescent COVID-19 samples originated in the United States, Italy and Spain.

Profiled with immunoSEQ multiplex PCR; TCRdb holds only in-frame clones, not every one. The sample lists some 200,000 clones, 86% occurring once. The sequenced sample was peripheral blood. This receptor was obtained from a man aged 80 or over with acute or convalescent COVID-19.

CDR3 region: CATSRDSVVEGSGNTIYF. The CDR3, as DNA: TGTGCCACCAGCAGAGATTCTGTAGTGGAGGGCTCTGGAAACACCATATATTTT. The genes are TRBV15 and TRBJ1-3, with D hard to call. Germline CDR1 reads LNHNV; CDR2 reads YYDKDF (reference sequence). V gave up 0 bases and J gave up 0 bases, with 15 bases separating them. The CDR3 covers 18 residues.